These 15 T cell receptor beta chains were all obtained from the same sample, sequenced in a study of OX40 agonist ivuxolimab in advanced cancers. Assay used: immunoSEQ multiplex PCR; TCRdb lists only in-frame clones, some missing. The sample records around 61,000 clones, approximately 81% being singletons. The material sequenced was CD4+ or CD8+ T cells sorted from blood, taken in a trial of the OX40 agonist ivuxolimab. The receptors originated from an adult with an advanced solid tumor such as melanoma, head and neck, liver or kidney cancer.

This chain connects TRBV12-1 to TRBJ2-7; TRBD2, the table's D call, was not compared with the DNA. TRBV12-1 is annotated as a pseudogene. CDR3 length: 18 amino acids. The CDR3 is CASSYAITGTSVSYEQYF. Here the CDR3 DNA reads TGTGCCAGCAGTTACGCCATCACCGGGACTAGCGTTAGCTACGAGCAGTACTTC.

This clone was seen a few times. This sequence joins TRBV25-1 and TRBJ1-2, with 7 bases lining up with TRBD1. CDR3 length equals 14 residues. Germline V gene sequence: CDR1 MGHDK, CDR2 SYGVNS. After removal of 3 bases from V and 3 bases from J, the junction contained 4 bases not matched to a gene. The CDR3 nucleotides read TGTGCCAGCAGTGACGTGGGGACAGACTATGGCTACACCTTC. Translated, it gives CASSDVGTDYGYTF.

CDR3 DNA: TGTGCCAGCAAGGCGGGACAATCTGGAAACACCATATATTTT. Protein: CASKAGQSGNTIYF. The chain employs TRBV7-6 and TRBJ1-3, with D possibly being TRBD1 (6 bases). From germline, CDR1 is SGHVS and CDR2 FNYEAQ. The CDR3 runs 14 residues. V dropped 7 bases and J dropped 1 base, with 11 bases sitting between them. Filled out from reference TRBV7-6 and TRBJ1-3, the complete variable domain reads GAGVSQSPRYKVTKRGQDVALRCDPISGHVSLYWYRQALGQGPEFLTYFNYEAQQDKSGLPNDRFSAERPEGSISTLTIQRTEQRDSAMYRCASKAGQSGNTIYFGEGSWLTVV.

The J gene is TRBJ2-5, the V gene TRBV5-1; D may be TRBD1 (6 bases). The germline CDR1 and CDR2 sequences are SGHRS and YFSETQ. Trimming shortened V by 0 bases and J by 1 base, and 10 bases separated the two germline ends. This CDR3 comprises 15 residues. CDR3 loop: CASSLVLGAQETQYF. CDR3 coding DNA: TGCGCCAGCAGCTTGGTTTTGGGGGCCCAAGAGACCCAGTACTTC.

This rearrangement joins TRBV30 to TRBJ2-5; 9 bases align to TRBD2. With 2 bases clipped from V and 4 bases from J, the junction kept 2 bases outside the gene matches. Germline CDR1 reads GTSNPN; CDR2 reads SVGIG (reference sequence). The CDR3 runs 13 residues. The CDR3 region has the DNA TGTGCCTGGAGTTCGGGACTAGCAGAGACCCAGTACTTC. It yields the protein CAWSSGLAETQYF.

The J gene is TRBJ1-5, the V gene TRBV6-1, with no clear D. Trimming left V 0 bases short and J 6 bases short, with 6 bases between. Germline V gene lookup returns CDR1 MNHNS and CDR2 SASEGT. The CDR3 loop spans 13 amino acids. The CDR3 DNA reads as TGTGCCAGCAGTGAAGCCCAGAGTCAGCCCCAGCATTTT. Its translation: CASSEAQSQPQHF.

The chain has TRBV5-1 and TRBJ2-7; perhaps TRBD1 as D (6 bases). V was shortened by 3 bases and J by 3 bases, with 16 bases between the two germline ends. CDR3 length equals 15 residues. Germline V gene lookup returns CDR1 SGHRS and CDR2 YFSETQ. The CDR3 spells CASSSATGQNYEQYF. The CDR3 nucleotides read TGCGCCAGCAGCTCAGCTACTGGACAGAACTACGAGCAGTACTTC.

The chain recombines TRBV25-1 with TRBJ1-2; TRBD1 matches at 10 bases. The J segment lost 4 bases and the V segment lost 7 bases, leaving 6 bases of the junction unmatched. This CDR3 contains 14 residues. Germline V lookup: CDR1 MGHDK, CDR2 SYGVNS. This CDR3 reads CASIGQGGGYGYTF. The CDR3 DNA reads as TGTGCCAGCATCGGACAGGGGGGCGGCTATGGCTACACCTTC.

J is TRBJ1-3 and V is TRBV28; tentatively, D is TRBD1 (5 bases). The CDR3 spans 15 residues. From germline, CDR1 is MDHEN and CDR2 SYDVKM. The V and J ends lost 2 bases and 3 bases respectively, with 11 bases between them. DNA of the CDR3: TGTGCCAGCAGTTTAAGGGGCGCGGGTGGAAACACCATATATTTT. This codes for CASSLRGAGGNTIYF.

The chain recombines TRBV18 with TRBJ2-3; the D gene is possibly TRBD2 (6 bases). CDR1 and CDR2 (germline): KGHSH, LQKENI. The CDR3 loop spans 16 amino acids. Trimming left V 6 bases short and J 2 bases short, with 18 bases between. For the CDR3, the DNA is TGTGCCAGCTCTCAGGCGGGGAGTACCCTCACAGATACGCAGTATTTT. Its protein product is CASSQAGSTLTDTQYF. Variable domain in full (rest from reference TRBV18 and TRBJ2-3): NAGVMQNPRHLVRRRGQEARLRCSPMKGHSHVYWYRQLPEEGLKFMVYLQKENIIDESGMPKERFSAEFPKEGPSILRIQQVVRGDSAAYFCASSQAGSTLTDTQYFGPGTRLTVL.

In its sample, this clone was seen a few times. Germline is not matched at one junction end, which may reflect a read error. The gene calls are TRBV11-1 and TRBJ1-1; D is ambiguous. The CDR3 is made up of 13 amino acids. Per the germline V gene, CDR1 is SGHAT and CDR2 is FQDESV (reference sequence). The CDR3: CASSRTVNAEAFF. The CDR3, as DNA: TGTGCCAGCAGCCGCACAGTGAACGCTGAAGCTTTCTTT.

This clone was counted a few times. The chain recombines TRBV7-9 with TRBJ1-1; D uncertain. The germline V and J ends were trimmed by 6 bases and 6 bases, with 20 bases remaining between them. The CDR3 totals 15 residues. From germline, CDR1 is SEHNR and CDR2 FQNEAQ (reference sequence). This CDR3 reads CASRPKTRIGSEAFF. As DNA, the CDR3 is TGTGCCAGCAGACCTAAGACCCGAATAGGCTCTGAAGCTTTCTTT.

The rearrangement uses TRBV19 and TRBJ1-1; D perhaps matches TRBD1 (6 bases). V dropped 5 bases and J dropped 1 base, with 11 bases sitting between them. This CDR3 contains 14 residues. CDR1 and CDR2 from the germline V gene are LNHDA and SQIVND (reference sequence). The CDR3 region has the DNA TGTGCCAGTAGTGACCAACAGGGGAACACTGAAGCTTTCTTT. It yields the protein CASSDQQGNTEAFF.

As regards this clone: The sample has other DNA sequences that encode this CDR3 too. V gene TRBV30 combines with J gene TRBJ2-3; 7 bases are a match to TRBD2. From germline, CDR1 is GTSNPN and CDR2 SVGIG (reference sequence). This CDR3 contains 14 residues. J lost 1 base, V lost 4 bases, and 5 bases had no gene match. In DNA, the CDR3 is TGTGCCTGGAATTCAGGGAGGGGCACAGATACGCAGTATTTT. Protein sequence: CAWNSGRGTDTQYF.

V and J are TRBV9 and TRBJ1-4; 7 bases line up with TRBD1. CDR1 SGDLS and CDR2 YYNGEE come from the germline V gene. V lost 4 bases and J lost 8; bases outside the gene matches: 14. The length of the CDR3 is 16 residues. CDR3 bases: TGTGCCAGCAGCTCCCAGGGGGGTGGACGTGGCGAAAAACTGTTTTTT. It is translated as CASSSQGGGRGEKLFF. The full variable domain, completed using reference TRBV9 and TRBJ1-4, is DSGVTQTPKHLITATGQRVTLRCSPRSGDLSVYWYQQSLDQGLQFLIQYYNGEERAKGNILERFSAQQFPDLHSELNLSSLELGDSALYFCASSSQGGGRGEKLFFGSGTQLSVL.